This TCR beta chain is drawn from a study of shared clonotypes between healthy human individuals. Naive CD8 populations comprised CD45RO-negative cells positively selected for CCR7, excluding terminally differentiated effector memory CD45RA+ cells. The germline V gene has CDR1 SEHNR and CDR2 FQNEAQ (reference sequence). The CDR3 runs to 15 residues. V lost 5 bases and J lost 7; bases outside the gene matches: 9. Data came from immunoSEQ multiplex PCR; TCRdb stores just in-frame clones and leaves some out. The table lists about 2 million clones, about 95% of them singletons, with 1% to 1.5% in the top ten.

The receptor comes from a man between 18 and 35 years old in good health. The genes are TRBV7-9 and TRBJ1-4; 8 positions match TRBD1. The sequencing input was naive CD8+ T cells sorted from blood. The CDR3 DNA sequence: TGTGCCAGCAGCAGGACCGGGACAGGCCTTGAAAAACTGTTTTTT. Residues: CASSRTGTGLEKLFF.